The source of this TCR beta chain is a study of T cell responses to AZD1222 COVID-19 vaccine. This clone was recorded once. Its target is not known. The data were produced by immunoSEQ multiplex PCR, yet TCRdb's version contains in-frame clones alone and is incomplete. Of around 130,000 clones listed, around 90% were seen once; the top ten hold 5% to 6%. General study results and limits: Mapped onto spike, vaccine-associated CD4 TCRs spanned it and were dominant at 160-218 and 743-854. Unmutated variant regions are reportedly targeted by nearly half of spike-specific TCRs. Repertoires were obtained solely post-peak T cell response.

Combined were second doses at about 4 or about 12 weeks. Germline lookup yields CDR1 SEHNR and CDR2 FQNEAQ (reference sequence). The CDR3 covers 15 residues. V was shortened by 4 bases and J by 3 bases, with 12 bases between the two germline ends. Here the sequenced sample was peripheral blood, taken 28 days after the second AZD1222 dose. This clonotype was sampled from an adult who received the AZD1222 COVID-19 vaccine. The chain carries TRBV7-9 and TRBJ2-2; perhaps TRBD1 as D (5 bases). The CDR3 region has the DNA TGTGCCAGCAGCTCTACAGGCGCTGACACCGGGGAGCTGTTTTTT. It yields the protein CASSSTGADTGELFF.